This TCR beta chain stems from a study of cytomegalovirus exposure and HLA in healthy donors. Trimming removed 5 bases from V and 2 bases from J, with 16 bases in between. The CDR3 has 15 residues. The V gene's germline CDR1 is MNHEY and CDR2 SMNVEV (reference sequence). A multiplex PCR was run with 60 Vbeta primers and 13 Jbeta primers. Using immunoSEQ multiplex PCR, the repertoire was profiled, and TCRdb retains in-frame clones only, with some absent. The sample consists of hundreds of thousands of clones, about 75% of them appearing once. Material: PBMCs. This TCR was recovered from a woman aged 30 to 39 in good health and CMV-seronegative. The chain couples TRBV27 to TRBJ2-7; perhaps TRBD1 as D (6 bases). CDR3: CASSAPSGQPYEQYF. The CDR3 coding sequence is TGTGCCAGCAGTGCCCCCTCCGGACAGCCCTACGAGCAGTACTTC.